Described below is a single T cell receptor beta chain sequence and its context. Antigen unknown. The data belong to a study of T cells in Graves' hyperthyroidism and ophthalmopathy. Whole-study findings and limits: Ophthalmopathy, which appeared later, was predicted by the model a median 6.5 months before onset.

The TCR beta CDR3 regions underwent amplification using RNA transcripts as the source. A set of HTBI primers served as the primers for a first-round RT-PCR of the TCR CDR3. TCRdb itself ran the multiplex PCR reads through MiXCR, one entry per CDR3 protein. The repertoire holds about 360,000 distinct CDR3 sequences, around 25% seen once, with about 70% in the top ten. Uncontrolled infection, other autoimmune disease, pregnancy or lactation excluded patients. The diagnostic basis comprised clinical symptoms, serum thyroxine and TRAb, thyroid ultrasound and orbital computed tomography. V gave up 3 bases and J gave up 10 bases; unmatched junction bases: 18. CDR1 is SGDLS and CDR2 is YYNGEE in the germline V gene. This CDR3 has 16 residues.

The sample consisted of blood. The sequence came from a middle-aged man with Graves' hyperthyroidism. This sequence joins TRBV9 and TRBJ1-1, with 7 bases that match TRBD1. CDR3 amino acids: CASSGQGRVSLDGAFF. In nucleotides, the CDR3 is TGTGCCAGCAGCGGACAGGGCCGGGTGAGTCTTGATGGAGCTTTCTTT.